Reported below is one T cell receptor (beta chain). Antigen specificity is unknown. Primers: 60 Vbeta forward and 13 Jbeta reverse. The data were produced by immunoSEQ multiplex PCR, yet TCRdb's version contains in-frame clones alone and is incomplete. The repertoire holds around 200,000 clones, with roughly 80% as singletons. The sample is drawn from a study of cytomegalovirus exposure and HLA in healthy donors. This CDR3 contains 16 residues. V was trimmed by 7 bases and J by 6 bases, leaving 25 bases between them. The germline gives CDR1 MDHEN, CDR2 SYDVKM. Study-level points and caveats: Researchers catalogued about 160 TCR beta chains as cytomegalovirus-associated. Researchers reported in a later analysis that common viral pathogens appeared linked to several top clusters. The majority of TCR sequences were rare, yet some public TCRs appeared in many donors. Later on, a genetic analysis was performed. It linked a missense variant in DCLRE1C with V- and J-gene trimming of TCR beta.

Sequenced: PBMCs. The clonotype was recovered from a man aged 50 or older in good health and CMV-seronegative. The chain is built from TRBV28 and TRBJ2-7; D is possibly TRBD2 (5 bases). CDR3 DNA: TGTGCCAGCACCCCGCGCGGAGAAGGTAAGGAGGTCGAGCAGTACTTC. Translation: CASTPRGEGKEVEQYF. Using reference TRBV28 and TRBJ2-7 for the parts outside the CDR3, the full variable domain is DVKVTQSSRYLVKRTGEKVFLECVQDMDHENMFWYRQDPGLGLRLIYFSYDVKMKEKGDIPEGYSVSREKKERFSLILESASTNQTSMYLCASTPRGEGKEVEQYFGPGTRLTVT.